This T cell receptor beta chain comes out of a study of blood T cell repertoires in COVID-19. In the study overall: COVID-19 samples collected from the United States, Italy and Spain covered acute and convalescent phases. The cDNA or gDNA used as material had been derived from T cells, B-cell-depleted T cells, or PBMCs.

Participant age was roughly 18 to 100 years, and participants resided in approximately 25 US areas. The study counted Cohort 3 donors as recovered given two negative PCRs, clearance, or symptom resolution. Between the trimmed V and J ends, which lost 3 bases and 4 bases, there was a span of 18 bases. CDR1 and CDR2 (germline): MDHEN, SYDVKM. The CDR3 is 16 residues long. This table comes from immunoSEQ multiplex PCR, and its TCRdb copy is limited to in-frame clones, with some not included. The data show under 300,000 clones, about 89% seen once. The chain couples TRBV28 to TRBJ1-1; D is ambiguous. The sequence came from a woman aged 18 to 35 who had recovered from COVID-19. Sample: PBMCs or T cells enriched from blood (not recorded which). CDR3 bases: TGTGCCAGCAGTTTCCGACGGGGTGCTTGGAGCACTGAAGCTTTCTTT. It translates to CASSFRRGAWSTEAFF.